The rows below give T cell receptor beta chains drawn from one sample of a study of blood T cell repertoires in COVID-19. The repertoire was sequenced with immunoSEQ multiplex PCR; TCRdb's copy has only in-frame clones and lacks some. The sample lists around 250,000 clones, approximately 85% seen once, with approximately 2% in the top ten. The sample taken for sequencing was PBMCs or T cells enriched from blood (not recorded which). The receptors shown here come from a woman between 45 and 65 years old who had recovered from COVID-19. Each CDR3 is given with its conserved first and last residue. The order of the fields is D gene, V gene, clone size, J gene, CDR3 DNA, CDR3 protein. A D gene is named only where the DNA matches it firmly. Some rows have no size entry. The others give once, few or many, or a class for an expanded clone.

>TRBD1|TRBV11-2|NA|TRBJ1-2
TGTGCCAGCAGCTTAGCCCCCAGGGGGCGGTATGGCTACACCTTC
CASSLAPRGRYGYTF
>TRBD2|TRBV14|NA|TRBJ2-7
TGTGCCAGCAGCCACGCTTCGCGGGAGCTTCTCGAGCAGTACTTC
CASSHASRELLEQYF
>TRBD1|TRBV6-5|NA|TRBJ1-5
TGTGCCAGCAGTAGACAGGGCCGCAATCAGCCCCAGCATTTT
CASSRQGRNQPQHF
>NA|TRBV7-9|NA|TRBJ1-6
TGTGCCAGCAGCTTGGGGGCTTTTAATTCACCCCTCCACTTT
CASSLGAFNSPLHF
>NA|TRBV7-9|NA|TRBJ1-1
TGTGCCAGCAGCTTAAGGTCTGCCGCGGGGGCGGGAGCTTTCTTT
CASSLRSAAGAGAFF
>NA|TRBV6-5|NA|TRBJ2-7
TGTGCCAGCATACCCTCGGAACAGACCTACGAGCAGTACTTC
CASIPSEQTYEQYF
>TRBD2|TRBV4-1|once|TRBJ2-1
TGCGCCAGCAGCCAAGATGGGGGACTAGCGGGACCCTACAATGAGCAGTTCTTC
CASSQDGGLAGPYNEQFF
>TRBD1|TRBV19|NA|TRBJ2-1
TGTGCCAGTAGTATAGCATATGAGGGGGCGGGTGAGCAGTTCTTC
CASSIAYEGAGEQFF
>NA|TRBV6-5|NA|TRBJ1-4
TGTGCCAGCAGTTCAGGGAGGGTTAATGAAAAACTGTTTTTT
CASSSGRVNEKLFF
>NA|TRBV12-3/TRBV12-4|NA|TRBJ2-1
TGTGCCAGCAGTCCTTTGGACTATGAGCAGTTCTTC
CASSPLDYEQFF
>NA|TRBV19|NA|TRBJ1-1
TGTGCCAGTAGTACACAGGGCAGCGGGGGAACTGAAGCTTTCTTT
CASSTQGSGGTEAFF